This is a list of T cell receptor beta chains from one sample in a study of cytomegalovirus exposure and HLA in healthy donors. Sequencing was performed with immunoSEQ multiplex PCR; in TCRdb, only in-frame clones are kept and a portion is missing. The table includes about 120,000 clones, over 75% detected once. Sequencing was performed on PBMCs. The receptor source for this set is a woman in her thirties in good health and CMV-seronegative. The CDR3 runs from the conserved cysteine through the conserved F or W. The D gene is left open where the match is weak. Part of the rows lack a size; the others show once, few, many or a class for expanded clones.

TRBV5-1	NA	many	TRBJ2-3	TGCGCCAGCAGCTTGGCCGTTCTCAGGGATACGCAGTATTTT	CASSLAVLRDTQYF
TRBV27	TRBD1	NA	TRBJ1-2	TGTGCCAGCATGGGTCACCAGGGGGTCTATGGCTACACCTTC	CASMGHQGVYGYTF
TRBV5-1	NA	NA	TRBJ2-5	TGCGCCAGCAGCTTGGTTAGCAGGGTTAGGGGCCAAGAGACCCAGTACTTC	CASSLVSRVRGQETQYF
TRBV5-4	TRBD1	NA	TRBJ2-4	TGTGCCAGCAGCACTCAGGACAGGGGGAGGACCAAAAACATTCAGTACTTC	CASSTQDRGRTKNIQYF
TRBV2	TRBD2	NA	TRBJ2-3	TGTGCCAGCAGTGCGGTTAGCGGGGGCACAGATACGCAGTATTTT	CASSAVSGGTDTQYF
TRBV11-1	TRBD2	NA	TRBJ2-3	TGTGCCAGCAGCTTACGGACTAGCGGGGGGCCTGTCTTT	CASSLRTSGGPVF
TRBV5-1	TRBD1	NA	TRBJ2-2	TGCGCCAGCAGCGCCGCGGGACAGGGCCGGAACACCGGGGAGCTGTTTTTT	CASSAAGQGRNTGELFF
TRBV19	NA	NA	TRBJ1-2	TGTGCCACCCAGCGGAACTATGGCTACACCTTC	CATQRNYGYTF
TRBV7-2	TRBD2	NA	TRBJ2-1	TGTGCCAGCAGCTTAGTTGGCGGGGGAGGGTCCTACAATGAGCAGTTCTTC	CASSLVGGGGSYNEQFF
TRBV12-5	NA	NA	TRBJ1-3	TGTGCTAGTGGTTTGTACCCAGGGGCTGGAAACACCATATATTTT	CASGLYPGAGNTIYF
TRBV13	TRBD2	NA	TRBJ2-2	TGTGCCAGCAGCTTATATCGGAGGACTAGGGGAAAGACGAACACCGGGGAGCTGTTTTTT	CASSLYRRTRGKTNTGELFF
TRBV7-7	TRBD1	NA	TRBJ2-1	TGTGCTAGCAGCTTAGAACAGGGGGCCTACAATGAGCAGTTCTTC	CASSLEQGAYNEQFF
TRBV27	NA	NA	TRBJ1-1	TGTGCCAGCCTTAAAGCTTTCTTT	CASLKAFF
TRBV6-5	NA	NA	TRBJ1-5	TGTGCCAGCGGAGACCGAAGGAATCAGCCCCAGCATTTT	CASGDRRNQPQHF
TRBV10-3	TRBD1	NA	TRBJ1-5	TGTGCCATCAGCCCCAGGGGGCGGGAGCCCCAGCATTTT	CAISPRGREPQHF
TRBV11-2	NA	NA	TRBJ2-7	TGTGCCAGCAGCTTCGGACAGCACGAGCAGTACTTC	CASSFGQHEQYF
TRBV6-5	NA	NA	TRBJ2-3	TGTGCCAGCAGTTACGCTAGTACAGATACGCAGTATTTT	CASSYASTDTQYF
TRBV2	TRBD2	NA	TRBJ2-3	TGTGCCAGCAGGGGAACTAGCGGGGGGGCGAGTACGCAGTATTTT	CASRGTSGGASTQYF
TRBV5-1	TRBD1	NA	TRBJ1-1	TGCGCCAGCAGCCGGGACAGGGGGGACACTGAAGCTTTCTTT	CASSRDRGDTEAFF
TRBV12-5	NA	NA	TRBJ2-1	TGTGCTAGTGGTTCCCGGACAGCGTACAATGAGCAGTTCTTC	CASGSRTAYNEQFF
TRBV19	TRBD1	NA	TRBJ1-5	TGTGCCAGTACCCTGGACAGGGGGAGCAATCAGCCCCAGCATTTT	CASTLDRGSNQPQHF
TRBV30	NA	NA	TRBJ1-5	TGTGCCTGGAGTGTATCAGGGGGCAATCAGCCCCAGCATTTT	CAWSVSGGNQPQHF
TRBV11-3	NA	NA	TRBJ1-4	TGTGCCAGCAGTTCGATCGAGCCCAAGCGGGGGAATGAAAAACTGTTTTTT	CASSSIEPKRGNEKLFF
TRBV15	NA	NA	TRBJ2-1	TGTGCCACCAGCCCCGGCGACAGTGGGTATGAGCAGTTCTTC	CATSPGDSGYEQFF
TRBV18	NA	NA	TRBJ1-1	TGTGCCAGCTCACCTGGAGCTCTCCTCTTGAACACTGAAGCTTTCTTT	CASSPGALLLNTEAFF
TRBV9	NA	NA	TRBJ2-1	TGTGCCAGCAGCGTGACAGGCTCGAATGAGCAGTTCTTC	CASSVTGSNEQFF
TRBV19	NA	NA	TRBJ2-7	TGTGCCAGTAGCCGGGCGGGGCCCTACGAGCAGTACTTC	CASSRAGPYEQYF
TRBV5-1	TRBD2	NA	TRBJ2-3	TGCGCCAGCAGTGCCCGGGGGGACCGGGGAGATACGCAGTATTTT	CASSARGDRGDTQYF
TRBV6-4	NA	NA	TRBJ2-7	TGTGCCAGCAGGGGGACTGGGGTCGAGCAGTACTTC	CASRGTGVEQYF
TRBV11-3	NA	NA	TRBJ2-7	TGTGCCAGCAGCTTAGAGGGAGGATGGTGGAACCTGCCGGACTACGAGCAGTACTTC	CASSLEGGWWNLPDYEQYF